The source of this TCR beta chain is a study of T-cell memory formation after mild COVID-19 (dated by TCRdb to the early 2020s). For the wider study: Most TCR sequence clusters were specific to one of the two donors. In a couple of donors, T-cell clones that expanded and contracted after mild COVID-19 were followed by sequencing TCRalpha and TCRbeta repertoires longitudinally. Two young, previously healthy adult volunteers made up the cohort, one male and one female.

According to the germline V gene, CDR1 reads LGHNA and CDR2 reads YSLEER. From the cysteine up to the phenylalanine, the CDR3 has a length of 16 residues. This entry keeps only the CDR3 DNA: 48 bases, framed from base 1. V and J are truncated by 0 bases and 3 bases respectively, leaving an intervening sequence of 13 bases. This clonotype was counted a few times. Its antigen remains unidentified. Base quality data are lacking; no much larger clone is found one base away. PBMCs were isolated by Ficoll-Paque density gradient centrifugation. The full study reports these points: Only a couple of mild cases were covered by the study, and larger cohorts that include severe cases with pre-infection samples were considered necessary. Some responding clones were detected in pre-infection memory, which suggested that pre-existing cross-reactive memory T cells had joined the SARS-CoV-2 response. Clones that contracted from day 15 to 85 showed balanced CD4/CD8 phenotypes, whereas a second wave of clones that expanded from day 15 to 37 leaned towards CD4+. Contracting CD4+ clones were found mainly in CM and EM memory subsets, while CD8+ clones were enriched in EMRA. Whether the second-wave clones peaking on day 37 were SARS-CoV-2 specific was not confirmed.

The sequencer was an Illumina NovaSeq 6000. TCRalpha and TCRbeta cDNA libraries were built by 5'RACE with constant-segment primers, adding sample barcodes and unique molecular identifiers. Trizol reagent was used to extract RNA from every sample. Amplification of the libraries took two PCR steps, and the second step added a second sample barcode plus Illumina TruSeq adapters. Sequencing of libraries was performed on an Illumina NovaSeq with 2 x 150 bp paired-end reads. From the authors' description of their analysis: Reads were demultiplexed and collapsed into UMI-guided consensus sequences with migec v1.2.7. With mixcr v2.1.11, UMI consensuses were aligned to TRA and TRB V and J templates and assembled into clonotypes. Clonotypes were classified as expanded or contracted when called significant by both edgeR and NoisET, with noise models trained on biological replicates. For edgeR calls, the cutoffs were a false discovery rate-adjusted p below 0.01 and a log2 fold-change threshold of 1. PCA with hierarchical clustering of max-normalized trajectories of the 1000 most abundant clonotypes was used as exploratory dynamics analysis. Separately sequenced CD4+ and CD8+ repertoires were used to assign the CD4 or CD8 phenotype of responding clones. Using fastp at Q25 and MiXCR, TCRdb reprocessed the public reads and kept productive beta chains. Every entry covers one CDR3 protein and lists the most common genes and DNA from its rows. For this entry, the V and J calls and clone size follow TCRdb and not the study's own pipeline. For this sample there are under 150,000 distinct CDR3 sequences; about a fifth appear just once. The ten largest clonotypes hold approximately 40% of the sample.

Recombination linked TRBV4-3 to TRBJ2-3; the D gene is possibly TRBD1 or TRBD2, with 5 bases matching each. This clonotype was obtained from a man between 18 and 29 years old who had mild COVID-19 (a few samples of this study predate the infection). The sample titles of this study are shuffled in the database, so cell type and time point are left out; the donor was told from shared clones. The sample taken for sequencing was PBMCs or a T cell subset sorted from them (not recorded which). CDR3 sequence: CASSQEGVGFTDTQYF. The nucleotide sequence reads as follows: TGCGCCAGCAGCCAAGAGGGGGTCGGGTTTACAGATACGCAGTATTTT.